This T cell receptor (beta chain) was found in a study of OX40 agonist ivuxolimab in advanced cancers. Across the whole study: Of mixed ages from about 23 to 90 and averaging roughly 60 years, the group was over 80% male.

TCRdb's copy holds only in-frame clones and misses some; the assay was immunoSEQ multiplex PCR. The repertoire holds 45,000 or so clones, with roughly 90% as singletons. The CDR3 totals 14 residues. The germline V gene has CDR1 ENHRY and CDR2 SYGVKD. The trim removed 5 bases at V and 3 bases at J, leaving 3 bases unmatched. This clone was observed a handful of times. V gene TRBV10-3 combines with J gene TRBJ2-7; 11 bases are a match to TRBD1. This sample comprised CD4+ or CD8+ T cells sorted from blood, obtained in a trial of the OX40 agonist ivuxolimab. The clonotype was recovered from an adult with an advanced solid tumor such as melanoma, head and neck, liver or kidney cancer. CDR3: CAISPGQGDYEQYF. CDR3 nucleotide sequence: TGTGCCATCAGTCCGGGACAGGGGGACTACGAGCAGTACTTC.